The 27 T cell receptor beta chains below all came from one sample that was sequenced in a study of T-cell reconstitution after alpha-beta-depleted transplantation in children. Researchers prepared the TCRbeta library using unique molecular identifiers, the study reports. TCRdb redid the calling of the PCR reads with MiXCR, one entry per CDR3 protein. The repertoire holds about 440,000 distinct CDR3 sequences, with about 45% as singletons. Sample: PBMCs, taken before TCRalphabeta/CD19-depleted stem cell transplant. The receptors come from a girl aged 2 to 9 with aplastic anemia, due to receive a stem cell transplant.

The chain links TRBV5-4 to TRBJ2-5; D unclear. CDR3 length equals 16 residues. Germline loops: CDR1 SGHNT, CDR2 YYREEE (reference sequence). Trimming took off 0 bases at V and 5 bases at J, with 17 bases between the two ends. CDR3 DNA: TGTGCCAGCAGCTTGGTCTCCGTGTACGATGGGGAGACCCAGTACTTC. As protein: CASSLVSVYDGETQYF.

The CDR3 DNA reads as TGTGCCAGCAGTCCGGGCTACCTCGGTAGGAGCTCCTACGAGCAGTACTTC. Protein sequence: CASSPGYLGRSSYEQYF. V is TRBV12-3 or TRBV12-4 and J is TRBJ2-7; D call uncertain. Deletions cut 5 bases from V and 0 bases from J, with 20 bases between. CDR3 length: 17 residues.

The chain links TRBV21-1 to TRBJ2-1; TRBD1 is the table's D call and was not checked against the DNA. TRBV21-1 is labeled a pseudogene. The CDR3 runs 9 residues. The CDR3 sequence: CASSKDGGF. Here the CDR3 DNA reads TGTGCCAGCAGCAAAGACGGGGGCTTC.

V is TRBV28 and J is TRBJ1-6; no firm D call. The CDR3 extends over 17 amino acids. The V end was cut by 9 bases, the J end by 7 bases, with 25 bases between. Germline values: CDR1 MDHEN, CDR2 SYDVKM. CDR3 bases: TGTGCCAGTTGCCCGTTTAGATCTCCGGGAAGGAATTCACCCCTCCACTTT. Its translation: CASCPFRSPGRNSPLHF.

V is TRBV27 and J is TRBJ2-4; TRBD1 agrees at 9 bases. The CDR3 sequence is 15 residues long. Germline CDR1 is MNHEY and CDR2 is SMNVEV (reference sequence). The ends lost 0 bases at V and 8 bases at J; junction bases unmatched: 5. CDR3 sequence reads: CASSLSGQGGDIQYF. The CDR3 region has the DNA TGTGCCAGCAGTTTATCGGGACAGGGTGGGGACATTCAGTACTTC.

This clonotype was seen at least ten times. The V and J genes are TRBV6-5 and TRBJ2-2; 12 bases match TRBD2. CDR3 length equals 17 residues. Losses at the gene ends were 5 bases for V and 4 bases for J; bases not matched to a gene: 8. Germline V gene data show CDR1 as MNHEY and CDR2 as SVGAGI. Here the CDR3 DNA reads TGTGCCAGCAGTCACATTGGACTAGCGGGATCCACCGGGGAGCTGTTTTTT. Its protein is CASSHIGLAGSTGELFF.

This clonotype was seen a few times. J is TRBJ2-7 and V is TRBV4-2; D is unclear. Germline assignment: CDR1 LGHNA and CDR2 YNFKEQ. V was trimmed by 0 bases and J by 2 bases, leaving 11 bases between them. This CDR3 region has 15 residues. The CDR3 DNA sequence: TGTGCCAGCAGCCAAGAAGGAAACGAAGCCTACGAGCAGTACTTC. It specifies CASSQEGNEAYEQYF.

The chain is built from TRBV12-3 or TRBV12-4 and TRBJ1-2; D is undetermined. The germline V and J ends were trimmed by 1 base and 0 bases, with 6 bases remaining between them. This CDR3 is 14 amino acids long. The CDR3 DNA sequence: TGTGCCAGCAGTTTAGTGCGGTCTAACTATGGCTACACCTTC. Amino acid sequence: CASSLVRSNYGYTF.

Worth noting for this clonotype: A clone one base away is much larger, so this may be a read error. This chain links TRBV12-3 or TRBV12-4 with TRBJ1-2, with D possibly matching TRBD1 (5 bases). V was cut by 7 bases and J by 1 base, with 10 bases left in between. There are 13 residues in the CDR3. This CDR3 is CASTQTDNYGYTF. The CDR3 DNA reads as TGTGCCAGCACCCAGACAGATAACTATGGCTACACCTTC.

This clonotype was seen more than once but under ten times. The rearrangement joins TRBV18 to TRBJ2-1; 10 nucleotides agree with TRBD2. The ends lost 6 bases at V and 10 bases at J; junction bases unmatched: 15. The germline V gene encodes CDR1 KGHSH and CDR2 LQKENI. The length of the CDR3 is 16 residues. CDR3 in amino acids: CASSLSGRAVGYEQFF. DNA of the CDR3: TGTGCCAGCTCGCTAAGCGGGAGGGCCGTCGGGTACGAGCAGTTCTTC. The complete variable domain, with remaining parts taken from reference TRBV18 and TRBJ2-1, reads NAGVMQNPRHLVRRRGQEARLRCSPMKGHSHVYWYRQLPEEGLKFMVYLQKENIIDESGMPKERFSAEFPKEGPSILRIQQVVRGDSAAYFCASSLSGRAVGYEQFFGPGTRLTVL.

The rearrangement joins TRBV18 to TRBJ2-2; D call uncertain. The germline V gene encodes CDR1 KGHSH and CDR2 LQKENI. The V and J ends lost 3 bases and 7 bases respectively, with 6 bases between them. This CDR3 contains 12 residues. CDR3 residues: CASSPGRGELFF. CDR3 sequence (DNA): TGTGCCAGCTCACCTGGACGCGGGGAGCTGTTTTTT.

The chain recombines TRBV5-1 with TRBJ2-7, with D maybe TRBD1 (5 bases). This CDR3 is built from 15 residues. The ends were cut back, 0 bases at V and 0 bases at J, with 10 bases in the middle. CDR1 SGHRS and CDR2 YFSETQ come from the germline V gene. The CDR3 DNA reads as TGCGCCAGCAGCTTGGTAGGGCAGGGCTCCTACGAGCAGTACTTC. This translates into CASSLVGQGSYEQYF.

This clonotype showed up just a few times. The genes are TRBV6-1 and TRBJ1-1; D gene unclear. CDR1 and CDR2 from the germline V gene are MNHNS and SASEGT. V lost 7 bases, J lost 3 bases, and 12 bases lay in between. The CDR3 length is 13 residues. The CDR3 sequence is CASKLGKDTEAFF. DNA for the CDR3: TGTGCCAGCAAACTGGGAAAGGACACTGAAGCTTTCTTT.

V is TRBV29-1 and J is TRBJ2-5; no clear D. CDR3 length equals 11 residues. V was shortened by 4 bases and J by 5 bases, with 8 bases between the two germline ends. CDR1 SQVTM and CDR2 ANQGSEA come from the germline V gene. CDR3 in amino acids: CSVGVGETQYF. In DNA form, the CDR3 reads TGCAGCGTTGGGGTTGGGGAGACCCAGTACTTC.

This clonotype was observed a handful of times. This chain uses TRBV29-1 with TRBJ2-7; D unclear. The CDR3 is 13 amino acids. Germline-derived CDR1 and CDR2 are SQVTM and ANQGSEA. V was trimmed by 2 bases and J by 6 bases, leaving 14 bases between them. The CDR3 sequence: CSVETEAYGEQYF. The CDR3 DNA reads as TGCAGCGTTGAAACGGAAGCCTATGGCGAGCAGTACTTC.

This clonotype showed up just a few times. The chain employs TRBV5-1 and TRBJ2-1; 8 bases are a match to TRBD2. J was trimmed by 3 bases and V by 4 bases; bases with no gene match: 9. This CDR3 region has 16 residues. The germline V gene encodes CDR1 SGHRS and CDR2 YFSETQ. This chain's CDR3 is CASSLIAGRVYNEQFF. In nucleotides, the CDR3 is TGCGCCAGCAGCCTGATAGCGGGAAGGGTCTACAATGAGCAGTTCTTC.

The chain uses TRBV10-1 and TRBJ2-7, with TRBD1 matching over 9 bases. This CDR3 has 14 residues. J was trimmed by 2 bases and V by 2 bases; bases with no gene match: 1. CDR1 WNHNN and CDR2 SYGVQD come from the germline V gene (reference sequence). The CDR3 loop is CASSERQGAYEQYF. For the CDR3, the DNA is TGCGCCAGCAGTGAGAGACAGGGGGCCTACGAGCAGTACTTC.

This clonotype was seen a handful of times. The V gene is TRBV29-1, the J gene TRBJ2-1, with D tentatively TRBD1 (6 bases). V was trimmed by 4 bases and J by 4 bases, leaving 17 bases between them. Germline values: CDR1 SQVTM, CDR2 ANQGSEA. The CDR3 runs 15 residues. The CDR3 sequence is CSVGIVAGVYNEQFF. CDR3 nucleotide sequence: TGCAGCGTTGGAATCGTGGCAGGGGTATACAATGAGCAGTTCTTC.

Worth noting for this clonotype: One end of the junction does not line up with germline, which may come from a read error. The chain recombines TRBV10-3 with TRBJ2-7; TRBD1 aligns across 10 bases. Germline CDR1 ENHRY, CDR2 SYGVKD. This CDR3 contains 15 residues. The CDR3, as DNA: TGTGCCATCAGTAAACTCCCGGGACAGGGGCACGAGCAATACTTC. Its protein product is CAISKLPGQGHEQYF.

This chain joins TRBV30 and TRBJ2-1; D not resolved. Germline-derived CDR1 and CDR2 are GTSNPN and SVGIG (reference sequence). There are 11 residues in the CDR3. V lost 0 bases and J 10 bases, leaving 7 bases between the germline ends. Here the CDR3 DNA reads TGTGCCTGGAGTGTATCCCCCGAGCAGTTCTTC. Its protein is CAWSVSPEQFF.

This chain uses TRBV6-1 with TRBJ2-7; D perhaps matches TRBD1 (5 bases). V gave up 6 bases and J gave up 3 bases, with 18 bases separating them. Germline CDR1 and CDR2: MNHNS and SASEGT. The CDR3 runs to 15 residues. CDR3 in amino acids: CASSPSRRAIYEQYF. As DNA, the CDR3 is TGTGCCAGCAGCCCCTCCCGCAGGGCCATCTACGAGCAGTACTTC.

This clonotype has ten or more counts. The V call is TRBV5-1, the J call TRBJ2-7; maybe TRBD2 (6 bases). This CDR3 is built from 13 residues. V lost 9 bases and J lost 2, with 15 bases in between. CDR1 and CDR2 from the germline V gene are SGHRS and YFSETQ. CDR3 amino acids: CATHGLYPYEQYF. As DNA, the CDR3 is TGCGCCACTCATGGACTATACCCCTACGAGCAGTACTTC.

The CDR3 reads CSGWREAGGNIQYF. CDR3 bases: TGCAGTGGTTGGCGGGAGGCCGGGGGGAACATTCAGTACTTC. The chain couples TRBV20-1 to TRBJ2-4; 8 nucleotides match TRBD2. V lost 7 bases to trimming and J lost 7 bases; unmatched junction nucleotides: 12. Germline lookup yields CDR1 DFQATT and CDR2 SNEGSKA (reference sequence). This CDR3 spans 14 amino acids.

This chain links TRBV29-1 with TRBJ1-1; no clear D. The CDR3 is made up of 12 amino acids. V was cut by 8 bases and J by 3 bases, with 13 bases left in between. The V gene's germline CDR1 is SQVTM and CDR2 ANQGSEA. In nucleotides, the CDR3 is TGCAGCCCGTGGCCAAGAGACACTGAAGCTTTCTTT. It translates to CSPWPRDTEAFF. The complete variable domain, with remaining parts taken from reference TRBV29-1 and TRBJ1-1, reads SAVISQKPSRDICQRGTSLTIQCQVDSQVTMMFWYRQQPGQSLTLIATANQGSEATYESGFVIDKFPISRPNLTFSTLTVSNMSPEDSSIYLCSPWPRDTEAFFGQGTRLTVV.

This clonotype was recorded at least ten times. This chain joins TRBV28 and TRBJ2-7, with 10 nucleotides matching TRBD1. In germline, CDR1 is MDHEN, CDR2 SYDVKM. The V gene end was trimmed by 5 bases and the J gene end by 6 bases; junction bases not matched to a gene: 13. There are 16 residues in the CDR3. The CDR3 is CASSQPRDRGRVEQYF. The CDR3 nucleotides read TGTGCCAGCAGTCAACCCCGGGACAGGGGAAGGGTCGAGCAGTACTTC.

This clonotype was detected a few times. The V and J genes are TRBV6-5 and TRBJ2-5; 8 bases agree with TRBD2. V shed 0 bases, J shed 1 base, and the junction held 7 bases outside the gene matches. The CDR3 has 17 amino acids. Looked up from germline, CDR1 is MNHEY and CDR2 is SVGAGI. The DNA of the CDR3 is TGTGCCAGCAGTTACTCCGGGACTAGACCTATCCAAGAGACCCAGTACTTC. This encodes CASSYSGTRPIQETQYF.

The rearrangement links TRBV28 to TRBJ2-5; the D gene is possibly TRBD1 (5 bases). In germline, CDR1 is MDHEN, CDR2 SYDVKM. This CDR3 contains 14 residues. Trimming removed 5 bases from V and 7 bases from J, with 17 bases in between. As DNA, the CDR3 is TGTGCCAGCAGTACTCCTCCGAACGACAGGACCCAGTACTTC. Translated: CASSTPPNDRTQYF.